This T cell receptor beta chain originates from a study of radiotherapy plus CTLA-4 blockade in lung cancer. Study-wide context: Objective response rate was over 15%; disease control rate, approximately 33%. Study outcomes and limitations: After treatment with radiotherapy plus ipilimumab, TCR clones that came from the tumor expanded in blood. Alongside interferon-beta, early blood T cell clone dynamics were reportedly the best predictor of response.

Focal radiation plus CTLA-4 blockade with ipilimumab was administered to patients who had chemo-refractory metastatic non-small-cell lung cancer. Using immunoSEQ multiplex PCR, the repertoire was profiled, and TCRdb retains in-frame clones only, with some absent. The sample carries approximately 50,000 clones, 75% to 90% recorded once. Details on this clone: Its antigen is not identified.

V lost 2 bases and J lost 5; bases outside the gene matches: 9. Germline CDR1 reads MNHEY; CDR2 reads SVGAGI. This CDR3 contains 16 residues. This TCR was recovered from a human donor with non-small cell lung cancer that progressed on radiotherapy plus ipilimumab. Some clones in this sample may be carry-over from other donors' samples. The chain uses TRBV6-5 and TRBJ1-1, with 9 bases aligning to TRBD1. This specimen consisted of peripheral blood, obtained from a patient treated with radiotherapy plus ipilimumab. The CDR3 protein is CASSYPQGAGKTEAFF. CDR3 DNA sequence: TGTGCCAGCAGTTACCCACAGGGGGCAGGAAAAACTGAAGCTTTCTTT.